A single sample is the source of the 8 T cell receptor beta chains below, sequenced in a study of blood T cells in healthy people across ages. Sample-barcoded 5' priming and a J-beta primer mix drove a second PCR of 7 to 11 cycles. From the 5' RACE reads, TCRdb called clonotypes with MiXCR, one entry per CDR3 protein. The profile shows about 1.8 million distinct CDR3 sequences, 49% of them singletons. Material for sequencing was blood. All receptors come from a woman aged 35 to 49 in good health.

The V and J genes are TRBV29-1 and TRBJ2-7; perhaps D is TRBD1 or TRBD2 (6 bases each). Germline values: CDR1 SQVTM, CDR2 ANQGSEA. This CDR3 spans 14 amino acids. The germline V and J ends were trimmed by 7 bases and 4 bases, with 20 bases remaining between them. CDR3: CSAAKGGANYEQYF. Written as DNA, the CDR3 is TGCAGCGCTGCTAAGGGGGGCGCGAATTACGAGCAGTACTTC.

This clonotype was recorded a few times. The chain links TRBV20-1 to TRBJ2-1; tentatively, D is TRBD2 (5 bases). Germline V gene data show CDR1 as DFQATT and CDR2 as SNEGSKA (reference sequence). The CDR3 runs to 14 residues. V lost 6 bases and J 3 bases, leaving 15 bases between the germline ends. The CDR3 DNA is TGCAGTGCCCCGCCTCCGGGATTCTACAATGAGCAGTTCTTC. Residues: CSAPPPGFYNEQFF.

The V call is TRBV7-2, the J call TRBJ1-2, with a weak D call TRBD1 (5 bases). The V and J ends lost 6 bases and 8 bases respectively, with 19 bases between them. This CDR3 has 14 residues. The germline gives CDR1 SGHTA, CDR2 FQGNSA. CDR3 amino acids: CASRLEADSRGYTF. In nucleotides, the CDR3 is TGTGCCAGCAGACTAGAGGCAGACAGTCGGGGCTACACCTTC.

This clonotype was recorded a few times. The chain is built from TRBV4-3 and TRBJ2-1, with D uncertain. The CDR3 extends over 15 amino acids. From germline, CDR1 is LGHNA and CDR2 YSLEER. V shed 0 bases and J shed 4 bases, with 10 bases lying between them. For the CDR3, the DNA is TGCGCCAGCAGCCAAGAAGGAGCTACGTACAATGAGCAGTTCTTC. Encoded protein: CASSQEGATYNEQFF.

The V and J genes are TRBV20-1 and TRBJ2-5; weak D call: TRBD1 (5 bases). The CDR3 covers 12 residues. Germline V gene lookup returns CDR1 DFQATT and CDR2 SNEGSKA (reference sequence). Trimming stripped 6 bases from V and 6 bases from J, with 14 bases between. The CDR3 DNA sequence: TGCAGTGCCGGGCAGGGTGGAAAGACCCAGTACTTC. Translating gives CSAGQGGKTQYF.

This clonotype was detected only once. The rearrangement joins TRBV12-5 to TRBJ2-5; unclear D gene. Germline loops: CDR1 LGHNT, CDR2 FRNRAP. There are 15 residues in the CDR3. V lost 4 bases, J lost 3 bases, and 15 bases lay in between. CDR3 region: CASGSSDRSEETQYF. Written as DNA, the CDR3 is TGTGCTAGTGGTTCGTCGGACCGGTCTGAAGAGACCCAGTACTTC. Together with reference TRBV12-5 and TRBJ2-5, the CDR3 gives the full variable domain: DARVTQTPRHKVTEMGQEVTMRCQPILGHNTVFWYRQTMMQGLELLAYFRNRAPLDDSGMPKDRFSAEMPDATLATLKIQPSEPRDSAVYFCASGSSDRSEETQYFGPGTRLLVL.

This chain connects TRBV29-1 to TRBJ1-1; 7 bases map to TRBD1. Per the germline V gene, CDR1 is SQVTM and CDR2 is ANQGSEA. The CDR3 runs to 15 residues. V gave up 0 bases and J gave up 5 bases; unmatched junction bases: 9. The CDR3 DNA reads TGCAGCGTTGAAGATCTTCCGACAGGGAAAACTGAAGCTTTCTTT. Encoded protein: CSVEDLPTGKTEAFF.

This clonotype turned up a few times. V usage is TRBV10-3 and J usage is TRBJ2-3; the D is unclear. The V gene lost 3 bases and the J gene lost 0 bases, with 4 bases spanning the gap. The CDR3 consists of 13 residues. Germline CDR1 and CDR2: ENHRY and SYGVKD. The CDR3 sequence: CAISDASTDTQYF. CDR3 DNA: TGTGCCATCAGTGACGCTAGCACAGATACGCAGTATTTT.